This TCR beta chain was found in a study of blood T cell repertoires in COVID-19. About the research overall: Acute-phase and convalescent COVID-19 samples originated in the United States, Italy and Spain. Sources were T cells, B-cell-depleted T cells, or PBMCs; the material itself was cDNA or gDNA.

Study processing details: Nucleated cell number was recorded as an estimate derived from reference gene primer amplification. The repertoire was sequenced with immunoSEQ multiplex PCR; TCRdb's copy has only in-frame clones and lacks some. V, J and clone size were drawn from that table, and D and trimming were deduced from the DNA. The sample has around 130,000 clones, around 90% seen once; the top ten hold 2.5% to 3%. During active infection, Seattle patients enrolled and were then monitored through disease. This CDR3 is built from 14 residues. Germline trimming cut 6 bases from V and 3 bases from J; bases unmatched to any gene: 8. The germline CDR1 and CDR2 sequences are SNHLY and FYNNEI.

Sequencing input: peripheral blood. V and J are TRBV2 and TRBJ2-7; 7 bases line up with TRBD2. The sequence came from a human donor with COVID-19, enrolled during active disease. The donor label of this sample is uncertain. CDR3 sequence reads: CASRKAGSGYEQYF. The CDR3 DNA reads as TGTGCCAGCAGGAAAGCGGGATCAGGCTACGAGCAGTACTTC.